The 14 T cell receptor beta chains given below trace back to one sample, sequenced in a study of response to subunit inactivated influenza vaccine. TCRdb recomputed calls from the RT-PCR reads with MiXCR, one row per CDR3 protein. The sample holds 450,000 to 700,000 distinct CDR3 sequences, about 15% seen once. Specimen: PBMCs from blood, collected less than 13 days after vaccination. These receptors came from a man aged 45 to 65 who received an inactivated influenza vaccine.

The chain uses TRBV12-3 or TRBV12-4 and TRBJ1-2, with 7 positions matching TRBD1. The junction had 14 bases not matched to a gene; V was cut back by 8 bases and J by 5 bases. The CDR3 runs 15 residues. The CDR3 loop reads CASAQGGPRMYGYTF. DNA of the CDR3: TGTGCCAGCGCGCAGGGGGGGCCTCGGATGTATGGCTACACCTTC.

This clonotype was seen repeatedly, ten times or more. CDR3 DNA sequence: TGTGCCTGGAGTCCACGGACAGGGCCGGCTTTCTTT. This translates into CAWSPRTGPAFF. V is TRBV30 and J is TRBJ1-1; 8 bases line up with TRBD1. This CDR3 region has 12 residues. The germline V gene has CDR1 GTSNPN and CDR2 SVGIG (reference sequence). V lost 2 bases and J lost 11; bases outside the gene matches: 7.

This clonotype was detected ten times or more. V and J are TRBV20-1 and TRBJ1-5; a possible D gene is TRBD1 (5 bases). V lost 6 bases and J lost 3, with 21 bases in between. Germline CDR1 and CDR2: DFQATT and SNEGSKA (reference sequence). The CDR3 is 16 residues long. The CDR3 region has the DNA TGCAGTGCCAGGGAGTCTGGGGCAGGTTTCAATCAGCCCCAGCATTTT. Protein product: CSARESGAGFNQPQHF.

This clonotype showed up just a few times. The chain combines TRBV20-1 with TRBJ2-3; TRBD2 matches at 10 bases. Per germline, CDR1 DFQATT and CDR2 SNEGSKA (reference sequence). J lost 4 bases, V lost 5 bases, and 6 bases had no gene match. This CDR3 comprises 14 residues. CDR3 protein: CSAPSGSLADTQYF. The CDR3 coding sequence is TGCAGTGCTCCTAGCGGGAGCCTCGCAGATACGCAGTATTTT.

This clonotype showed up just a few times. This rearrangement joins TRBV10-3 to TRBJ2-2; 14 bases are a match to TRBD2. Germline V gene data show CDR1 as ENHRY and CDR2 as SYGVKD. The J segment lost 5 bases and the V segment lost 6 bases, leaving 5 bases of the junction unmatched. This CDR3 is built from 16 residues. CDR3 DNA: TGTGCCATCAGCGGGAGACTAGCGGGAGGGACCGGGGAGCTGTTTTTT. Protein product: CAISGRLAGGTGELFF.

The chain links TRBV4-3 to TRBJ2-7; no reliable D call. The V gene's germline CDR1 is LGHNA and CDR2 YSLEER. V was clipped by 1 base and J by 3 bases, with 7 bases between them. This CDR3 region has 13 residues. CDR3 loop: CASSQAIDYEQYF. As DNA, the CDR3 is TGCGCCAGCAGCCAAGCCATAGACTACGAGCAGTACTTC.

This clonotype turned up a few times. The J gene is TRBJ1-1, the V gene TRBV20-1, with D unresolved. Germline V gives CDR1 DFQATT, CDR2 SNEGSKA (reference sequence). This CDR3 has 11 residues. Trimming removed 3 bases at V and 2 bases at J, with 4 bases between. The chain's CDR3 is CSASSNTEAFF. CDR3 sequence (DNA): TGCAGTGCTAGTTCTAACACTGAAGCTTTCTTT.

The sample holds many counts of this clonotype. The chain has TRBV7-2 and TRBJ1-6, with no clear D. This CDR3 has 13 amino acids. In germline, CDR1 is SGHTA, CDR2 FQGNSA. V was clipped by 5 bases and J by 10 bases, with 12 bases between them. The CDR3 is CASSLIVLSPLHF. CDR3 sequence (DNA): TGTGCCAGCAGCCTGATAGTTCTATCACCCCTCCACTTT.

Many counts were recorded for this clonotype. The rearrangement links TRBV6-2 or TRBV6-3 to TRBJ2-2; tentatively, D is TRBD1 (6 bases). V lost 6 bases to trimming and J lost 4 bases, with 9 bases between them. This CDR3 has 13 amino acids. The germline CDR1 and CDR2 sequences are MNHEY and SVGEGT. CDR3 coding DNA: TGTGCCAGCAGCCAACAGGGCACCGGGGAGCTGTTTTTT. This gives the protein CASSQQGTGELFF.

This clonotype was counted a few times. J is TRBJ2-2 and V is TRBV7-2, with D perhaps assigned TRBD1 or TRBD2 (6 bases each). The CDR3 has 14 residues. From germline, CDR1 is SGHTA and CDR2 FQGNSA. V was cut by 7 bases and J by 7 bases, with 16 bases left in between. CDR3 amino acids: CASIQSGAGGELFF. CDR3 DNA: TGTGCCAGCATCCAATCGGGGGCAGGCGGGGAGCTGTTTTTT.

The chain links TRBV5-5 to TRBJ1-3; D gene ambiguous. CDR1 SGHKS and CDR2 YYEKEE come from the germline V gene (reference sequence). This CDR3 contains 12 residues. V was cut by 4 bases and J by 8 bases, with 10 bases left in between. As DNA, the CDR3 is TGTGCCAGCAGCCCCCTCGTCGACACCATATATTTT. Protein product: CASSPLVDTIYF.

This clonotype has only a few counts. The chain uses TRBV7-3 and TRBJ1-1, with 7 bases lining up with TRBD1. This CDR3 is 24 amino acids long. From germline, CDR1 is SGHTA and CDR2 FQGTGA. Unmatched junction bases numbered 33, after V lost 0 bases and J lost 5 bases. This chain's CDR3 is CASSLTLPRTLRIQQGIRGTEAFF. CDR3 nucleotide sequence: TGTGCCAGCAGCTTAACCCTACCCCGGACACTCCGGATCCAACAGGGGATTCGGGGTACTGAAGCTTTCTTT.

The CDR3 bases are TGCAGCGTTATCGGACAGGGAACCTACGAGCAGTACTTC. Its translation is CSVIGQGTYEQYF. The chain couples TRBV29-1 to TRBJ2-7, with 8 bases matching TRBD1. Germline V CDR1 and CDR2: SQVTM, ANQGSEA. V trimming: 5 bases; J trimming: 2 bases; junction bases outside the gene matches: 5. The CDR3 sequence is 13 residues long.

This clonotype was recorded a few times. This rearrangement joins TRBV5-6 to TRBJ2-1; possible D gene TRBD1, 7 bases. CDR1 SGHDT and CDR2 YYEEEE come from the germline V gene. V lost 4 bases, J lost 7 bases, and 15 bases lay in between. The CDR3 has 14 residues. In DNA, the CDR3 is TGTGCCAGCAGCATCGAGGGGGCGGGGAATGAGCAGTTCTTC. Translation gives CASSIEGAGNEQFF.